Each of the 16 T cell receptor beta chains below was sequenced from the same sample in a study of blood T cell repertoires in COVID-19. Repertoires were generated with immunoSEQ multiplex PCR, while TCRdb's copy carries only in-frame clones and drops some. Among about 120,000 clones listed, around 85% were seen once. The sequenced sample was peripheral blood. The receptors shown here come from a man in his 60s with acute or convalescent COVID-19.

The genes are TRBV7-8 and TRBJ1-5; 7 bases are a match to TRBD1. The CDR3 is made up of 16 amino acids. V lost 1 base to trimming and J lost 1 base; unmatched junction nucleotides: 4. Germline V lookup: CDR1 SGHVS, CDR2 FQNEAQ. Here the CDR3 DNA reads TGTGCCAGCAGCTTAGAGGCAGGGGGGAGCAATCAGCCCCAGCATTTT. It is translated as CASSLEAGGSNQPQHF.

This chain links TRBV7-9 with TRBJ2-5, with D perhaps TRBD2 (6 bases). With 10 bases removed from V and 1 base from J, the gap between germline ends came to 16 bases. CDR3 size: 14 residues. Germline CDR1 and CDR2: SEHNR and FQNEAQ (reference sequence). The CDR3, as DNA: TGTGCCACGGCGGGCAGGGACTTCCAAGAGACCCAGTACTTC. It is translated as CATAGRDFQETQYF.

The chain uses TRBV10-1 and TRBJ2-1, with 10 nucleotides matching TRBD2. This CDR3 comprises 14 residues. V shed 9 bases, J shed 8 bases, and the junction held 10 bases outside the gene matches. Germline loops: CDR1 WNHNN, CDR2 SYGVQD (reference sequence). CDR3 nucleotides: TGCGCCAGAGGCAGCGGGAGGGCCAAGTATGAGCAGTTCTTC. Translating it yields CARGSGRAKYEQFF.

With respect to this clone: Other DNA sequences in this sample translate to the same CDR3. This chain connects TRBV7-2 to TRBJ2-7; 7 bases align to TRBD1. Germline loops: CDR1 SGHTA, CDR2 FQGNSA. The V and J ends lost 5 bases and 2 bases, in that order; junction bases with no gene match: 3. This CDR3 contains 13 residues. As DNA, the CDR3 is TGTGCCAGCAGCCCGACAGGGCCCTACGAGCAGTACTTC. Protein product: CASSPTGPYEQYF.

The CDR3 sequence: CASSSDRSTNYGYTF. CDR3 bases: TGTGCCAGCAGTTCGGACAGGAGCACTAACTATGGCTACACCTTC. The genes are TRBV27 and TRBJ1-2; TRBD1 matches 7 bases. The germline V gene encodes CDR1 MNHEY and CDR2 SMNVEV (reference sequence). This CDR3 spans 15 amino acids. V trimming: 4 bases; J trimming: 0 bases; junction bases outside the gene matches: 5.

A single count supports this clone. The rearrangement links TRBV6-5 to TRBJ2-2, with D hard to call. The germline V gene encodes CDR1 MNHEY and CDR2 SVGAGI. This CDR3 contains 14 residues. V shed 6 bases and J shed 4 bases, with 12 bases lying between them. The CDR3 sequence is CASRRESLTGELFF. The CDR3 DNA is TGTGCCAGCAGGAGAGAGAGTCTCACCGGGGAGCTGTTTTTT.

The chain combines TRBV25-1 with TRBJ1-2, with D maybe TRBD1 (5 bases). The CDR3 is 15 residues long. V lost 3 bases and J 1 base, leaving 12 bases between the germline ends. The germline V gene has CDR1 MGHDK and CDR2 SYGVNS. CDR3 coding DNA: TGTGCCAGCAGTGATTTGGACACCTTTAACTATGGCTACACCTTC. It specifies CASSDLDTFNYGYTF.

The J gene is TRBJ2-5, the V gene TRBV7-2, with unresolved D. V was cut by 0 bases and J by 2 bases, with 4 bases left in between. Germline CDR1 and CDR2: SGHTA and FQGNSA. The CDR3 sequence is 13 residues long. Here the CDR3 reads CASSLAQQETQYF. CDR3 nucleotides: TGTGCCAGCAGCTTAGCGCAGCAAGAGACCCAGTACTTC.

The chain combines TRBV9 with TRBJ2-7, with TRBD2 matching over 7 bases. Germline V gene data show CDR1 as SGDLS and CDR2 as YYNGEE. There are 15 residues in the CDR3. V trimming: 2 bases; J trimming: 5 bases; junction bases outside the gene matches: 10. DNA for the CDR3: TGTGCCAGCAGCGTCGGCGGAGCGGGAACGAACGAGCAGTACTTC. Its protein is CASSVGGAGTNEQYF. Full variable domain (rest looked up from reference TRBV9 and TRBJ2-7): DSGVTQTPKHLITATGQRVTLRCSPRSGDLSVYWYQQSLDQGLQFLIQYYNGEERAKGNILERFSAQQFPDLHSELNLSSLELGDSALYFCASSVGGAGTNEQYFGPGTRLTVT.

This chain uses TRBV4-1 with TRBJ2-2, with 10 bases matching TRBD2. V was pared by 0 bases and J by 5 bases, with 9 bases of the junction left unmatched. The CDR3 extends over 18 amino acids. CDR1 is MGHRA, CDR2 YSYEKL, per germline. The CDR3 DNA follows: TGCGCCAGCAGCCAAGATTGGCCTAGCGGGAGAGGGACCGGGGAGCTGTTTTTT. The encoded protein is CASSQDWPSGRGTGELFF.

The V and J genes are TRBV6-2 or TRBV6-3 and TRBJ1-5; a weak D match, TRBD1 (5 bases). Trimming stripped 2 bases from V and 4 bases from J, with 9 bases between. This CDR3 is built from 14 residues. Germline V CDR1 and CDR2: MNHEY, SVGEGT. This chain's CDR3 is CASSYRAGNQPQHF. CDR3 in DNA: TGTGCCAGCAGTTACAGGGCAGGGAATCAGCCCCAGCATTTT.

The table lists this clone with a few counts. The chain combines TRBV11-2 with TRBJ2-2, with 9 positions matching TRBD1. V dropped 5 bases and J dropped 5; count of bases not matched to a gene: 9. Germline V lookup: CDR1 SGHAT, CDR2 FQNNGV. This CDR3 has 16 amino acids. The CDR3 coding sequence is TGTGCCAGCAGCGGACTGGGACAGGGCCCAACCGGGGAGCTGTTTTTT. Its protein is CASSGLGQGPTGELFF.

This chain links TRBV6-5 with TRBJ1-1, with D uncertain. Trimming shortened V by 2 bases and J by 12 bases, and 22 bases separated the two germline ends. Germline CDR1 MNHEY, CDR2 SVGAGI. The CDR3 is 15 residues long. DNA for the CDR3: TGTGCCAGCAGTTACCTGAGTCACGGGAACCTGAAGCCTTTCTTT. Its translation is CASSYLSHGNLKPFF.

The table lists this clone with a count of one. The chain recombines TRBV28 with TRBJ1-2, with a possible D match to TRBD1 (5 bases). Trimming pared 2 bases from V and 7 bases from J, leaving 11 bases between. Germline loops: CDR1 MDHEN, CDR2 SYDVKM. The CDR3 runs to 13 residues. The CDR3 coding sequence is TGTGCCAGCAGTTTACCGGGGGGTGGTGGCTACACCTTC. Its protein product is CASSLPGGGGYTF.

V and J are TRBV7-2 and TRBJ1-1; D perhaps matches TRBD1 (5 bases). CDR3 length equals 15 residues. Germline V gene lookup returns CDR1 SGHTA and CDR2 FQGNSA. V dropped 1 base and J dropped 1 base, with 10 bases sitting between them. This chain's CDR3 is CASSLGATGNTEAFF. CDR3 bases: TGTGCCAGCAGCTTAGGGGCTACAGGGAACACTGAAGCTTTCTTT.

V is TRBV6-5 and J is TRBJ2-7; TRBD1 might be the D (6 bases). The germline V gene encodes CDR1 MNHEY and CDR2 SVGAGI. The CDR3 length is 14 residues. The V end was cut by 2 bases, the J end by 3 bases, with 11 bases between. CDR3 amino acids: CASSYPGQLYEQYF. CDR3 nucleotide sequence: TGTGCCAGCAGTTACCCTGGACAGCTCTACGAGCAGTACTTC.